The source of this TCR beta chain is a study of T cells after yellow fever vaccination. Notes on the study in general: Primary-vaccination clones mostly resurfaced post-booster (around 95% CD4, just under 90% CD8).

Each CDR3 protein gets one entry after TCRdb re-called the 5' RACE reads with MiXCR. The data contain 450,000 to 600,000 distinct CDR3 sequences, less than 20% of them singletons. The J segment lost 5 bases and the V segment lost 2 bases, leaving 7 bases of the junction unmatched. This CDR3 comprises 15 residues. CDR1 and CDR2 from the germline V gene are MNHNS and SASEGT. A word on this clonotype: Its cognate antigen is unknown.

The sequence derives from a man between 18 and 35 years old who received the YFV17D yellow fever vaccine. J is TRBJ2-5 and V is TRBV6-1; TRBD2 agrees at 8 bases. The sample consisted of PBMCs, taken around 5 days after the first yellow fever vaccination. The CDR3 is CASSEQPGGSETQYF. The CDR3 DNA sequence: TGTGCCAGCAGTGAACAGCCGGGGGGGTCGGAGACCCAGTACTTC.